This T cell receptor beta chain was sequenced in a study of cytomegalovirus exposure and HLA in healthy donors. Profiled with immunoSEQ multiplex PCR; TCRdb holds only in-frame clones, not every one. The sample holds approximately 200,000 clones, approximately 80% seen once. CDR3 length equals 12 residues. Germline values: CDR1 SEHNR, CDR2 FQNEAQ (reference sequence). With 5 bases removed from V and 7 bases from J, the gap between germline ends came to 12 bases. This clonotype originated in a young man in good health and CMV-seropositive. The source material was PBMCs. J is TRBJ2-7 and V is TRBV7-9; D possibly corresponds to TRBD2 (5 bases). For the CDR3, the DNA is TGTGCCAGCAGCAAAGAATGGGAGGAGCAGTACTTC. Translated, it gives CASSKEWEEQYF.